Listed here is a single TCR beta chain. This entry is derived from a study of blood T cell repertoires in COVID-19. Looking at the study overall: PBMCs, B-cell-depleted T cells, or T cells were the source of the cDNA or gDNA that made up the material.

The CDR3 is made up of 16 amino acids. Trimming took 0 bases from V and 2 from J, leaving 14 bases between them. Germline assignment: CDR1 GTSNPN and CDR2 SVGIG (reference sequence). The method was immunoSEQ multiplex PCR; TCRdb's version includes in-frame clones alone and lacks a portion of them. Of 250,000 or so clones listed, about 90% are singletons. Sample: peripheral blood. The chain joins TRBV30 to TRBJ1-3; D possibly corresponds to TRBD1 (5 bases). This receptor was taken from an older woman with acute or convalescent COVID-19. The chain's CDR3 is CAWSVVRRGPGNTIYF. CDR3 nucleotides: TGTGCCTGGAGTGTTGTCCGGAGGGGTCCTGGAAACACCATATATTTT. The full variable domain, with the rest looked up from reference TRBV30 and TRBJ1-3, is SQTIHQWPATLVQPVGSPLSLECTVEGTSNPNLYWYRQAAGRGLQLLFYSVGIGQISSEVPQNLSASRPQDRQFILSSKKLLLSDSGFYLCAWSVVRRGPGNTIYFGEGSWLTVV.